This T cell receptor (beta chain) was recovered during a study of neurological immune-mediated disorders. Where libraries were unsorted, they were derived from 2 million PBMCs stored at -80 degrees C. J gave up 6 bases and V 4 bases, and 7 bases lay outside the gene matches. The germline V gene has CDR1 LGHDT and CDR2 YNNKEL (reference sequence). The CDR3 has 16 amino acids. This clonotype was picked up many times. 5'RACE generated cDNA with 10-nucleotide random UMIs. Every sequencing run gave over 160 million TCR-beta sequences, taken from 15-18 subjects. TCRdb fed the 5' RACE reads into MiXCR, producing one record per CDR3 protein. This sample has around 64,000 distinct CDR3 sequences, with 10% to 15% found just once.

Sequenced: PBMCs. The rearrangement uses TRBV3-1 and TRBJ2-3; 13 bases map to TRBD2. The TCR originated in a woman between 55 and 75 years old with HTLV-1-associated myelopathy (HAM/TSP). For the CDR3, the DNA is TGTGCCAGCAGCCCCGGACTAGCGGGAGTGGCGGATACGCAGTATTTT. Translating it yields CASSPGLAGVADTQYF.